A single sample gave rise to the 26 T cell receptor beta chains below, sequenced in a study of blood T cell repertoires in COVID-19 (dated by TCRdb to the early 2020s). Libraries came from the immunoSEQ multiplex PCR assay. Not all clones reach the TCRdb copy of this immuneACCESS table, which keeps in-frame sequences only. Checked studies attribute under half of the gap to unresolved V genes and leave the rest unexplained. The table for this sample lists hundreds of thousands of clones; more than 80% of them were counted only once. The ten largest make up 2% to 3% of the sample. Source material: PBMCs or T cells enriched from blood (not recorded which). Every receptor here comes from a woman in her late teens or twenties who had recovered from COVID-19.

The chain employs TRBV28 and TRBJ1-2; a possible D gene is TRBD1 (6 bases). Germline CDR1 and CDR2: MDHEN and SYDVKM. V was trimmed by 3 bases and J by 8 bases, leaving 19 bases between them. The length of the CDR3 is 15 residues. CDR3 sequence: CASSFLRGAQGGYTF. As DNA, the CDR3 is TGTGCCAGCAGTTTCCTACGTGGGGCCCAGGGGGGCTACACCTTC.

This rearrangement joins TRBV7-9 to TRBJ1-6, with a weak D call TRBD1 (6 bases). Between the trimmed V and J ends, which lost 3 bases and 0 bases, there was a span of 12 bases. The germline V gene encodes CDR1 SEHNR and CDR2 FQNEAQ (reference sequence). The CDR3 spans 17 residues. The CDR3 protein is CASSFRDNGSYNSPLHF. The CDR3 region has the DNA TGTGCCAGCAGCTTCCGGGACAACGGCTCCTATAATTCACCCCTCCACTTT.

The CDR3 DNA is TGTGCCAGCAGCCAAATAGTTAACACCGGGGAGCTGTTTTTT. Translated, it gives CASSQIVNTGELFF. The chain carries TRBV3-1 (or the pseudogene TRBV3-2) and TRBJ2-2; no clear D gene. The germline V gene has CDR1 LGHDT and CDR2 YNNKEL (reference sequence). This CDR3 contains 14 residues. Trimming removed 2 bases from V and 2 bases from J, with 6 bases in between.

This rearrangement joins TRBV7-8 to TRBJ1-1; D possibly corresponds to TRBD1 (6 bases). The V gene's germline CDR1 is SGHVS and CDR2 FQNEAQ. CDR3 size: 15 residues. Between the trimmed V and J ends, which lost 1 base and 0 bases, there was a span of 9 bases. The CDR3 DNA reads as TGTGCCAGCAGCTTAGTTGAGGGGGTGAACACTGAAGCTTTCTTT. The encoded protein is CASSLVEGVNTEAFF.

The rearrangement joins TRBV28 to TRBJ1-1; TRBD1 might be the D (5 bases). From germline, CDR1 is MDHEN and CDR2 SYDVKM. There are 13 residues in the CDR3. V lost 5 bases and J 0 bases, leaving 7 bases between the germline ends. CDR3 coding DNA: TGTGCCAGCAGTCCGGGGGTGAACACTGAAGCTTTCTTT. Protein sequence: CASSPGVNTEAFF.

The chain employs TRBV6-5 and TRBJ1-2; 7 bases are a match to TRBD1. Unmatched junction bases numbered 6, after V lost 0 bases and J lost 8 bases. Germline lookup yields CDR1 MNHEY and CDR2 SVGAGI. The CDR3 has 14 residues. The CDR3 DNA is TGTGCCAGCAGTTACTCGAGTAGGGGGCAAGGCTACACCTTC. Its protein is CASSYSSRGQGYTF.

The V call is TRBV19, the J call TRBJ1-2, with TRBD1 matching over 10 bases. V was pared by 6 bases and J by 0 bases, with 1 base of the junction left unmatched. CDR1 and CDR2 from the germline V gene are LNHDA and SQIVND (reference sequence). The CDR3 covers 14 residues. CDR3 loop: CASRGQGSNYGYTF. The CDR3 DNA sequence: TGTGCCAGTAGGGGACAGGGGTCTAACTATGGCTACACCTTC.

The chain employs TRBV7-2 and TRBJ1-2; a weak D match, TRBD1 (6 bases). Germline assignment: CDR1 SGHTA and CDR2 FQGNSA. The CDR3 contains 15 residues. Trimming took off 4 bases at V and 5 bases at J, with 17 bases between the two ends. The CDR3 protein is CASSSPGHPLYGYTF. In DNA, the CDR3 is TGTGCCAGCAGCTCCCCGGGACACCCCCTATATGGCTACACCTTC.

The chain employs TRBV10-2 and TRBJ2-3; tentative D call: TRBD2 (7 bases). V was trimmed by 0 bases and J by 2 bases, leaving 12 bases between them. The germline gives CDR1 WSHSY, CDR2 SAAADI. CDR3 length equals 16 residues. The DNA for the CDR3 is TGCGCCAGCAGTGAGTCCTGGGGGGGGCACACAGATACGCAGTATTTT. Its protein is CASSESWGGHTDTQYF.

This clone was recorded once. CDR3 loop: CASSQLGTGGQTQYF. The CDR3 nucleotides are TGCGCCAGCAGTCAATTAGGGACAGGGGGACAAACGCAGTATTTT. The V call is TRBV23-1, the J call TRBJ2-3; 11 bases agree with TRBD1. TRBV23-1 is recorded as an ORF, its role being uncertain. CDR3 size: 15 residues. Trimming took 1 base from V and 9 from J; bases not matched to a gene: 6.

The rearrangement uses TRBV6-1 and TRBJ2-2; 9 nucleotides align to TRBD1. Germline V gene sequence: CDR1 MNHNS, CDR2 SASEGT. J gave up 7 bases and V 4 bases, and 10 bases lay outside the gene matches. The CDR3 has 16 residues. DNA for the CDR3: TGTGCCAGCAGTGCGGGACAGGGAATAAGTAGCGGGGAGCTGTTTTTT. Translating gives CASSAGQGISSGELFF.

Only a few counts were recorded for this clone. CDR3 nucleotide sequence: TGTGCCAGCAGCCCCTATGTCTCCGAACAGGGGGGGCCTAAAGGCTACACCTTC. Protein product: CASSPYVSEQGGPKGYTF. This sequence joins TRBV4-2 and TRBJ1-2, with 8 positions matching TRBD1. CDR3 length equals 18 residues. Germline V gene lookup returns CDR1 LGHNA and CDR2 YNFKEQ. With V trimmed by 4 bases and J by 8 bases, 21 bases remained unmatched.

The rearrangement links TRBV28 to TRBJ1-1; D gene uncertain. Trimming shortened V by 2 bases and J by 2 bases, and 6 bases separated the two germline ends. The CDR3 contains 13 residues. The germline V gene has CDR1 MDHEN and CDR2 SYDVKM. The CDR3 sequence: CASSLVANTEAFF. The CDR3 nucleotides read TGTGCCAGCAGTTTAGTAGCAAACACTGAAGCTTTCTTT.

In its sample, this clone was seen once. The J gene is TRBJ1-2, the V gene TRBV4-1; TRBD1 aligns across 9 bases. Germline V CDR1 and CDR2: MGHRA, YSYEKL. The CDR3 runs 14 residues. V was pared by 4 bases and J by 5 bases, with 5 bases of the junction left unmatched. The CDR3 DNA reads as TGCGCCAGCAGCCTCACAGGGGGCGTTTATGGCTACACCTTC. This gives the protein CASSLTGGVYGYTF.

The chain has TRBV29-1 and TRBJ1-2; possible D gene TRBD1, 6 bases. The germline CDR1 and CDR2 sequences are SQVTM and ANQGSEA. The CDR3 covers 15 residues. The ends were cut back, 7 bases at V and 1 base at J, with 19 bases in the middle. The CDR3 DNA is TGCAGCGCCCGCGCTGCAGGGGCGGATAACTATGGCTACACCTTC. Encoded protein: CSARAAGADNYGYTF. The full variable domain, in which reference TRBV29-1 and TRBJ1-2 provide the parts outside the CDR3, is SAVISQKPSRDICQRGTSLTIQCQVDSQVTMMFWYRQQPGQSLTLIATANQGSEATYESGFVIDKFPISRPNLTFSTLTVSNMSPEDSSIYLCSARAAGADNYGYTFGSGTRLTVV.

The chain carries TRBV6-5 and TRBJ1-1; TRBD1 agrees at 7 bases. V lost 8 bases to trimming and J lost 7 bases; unmatched junction nucleotides: 10. This CDR3 comprises 13 residues. Germline loops: CDR1 MNHEY, CDR2 SVGAGI. CDR3 protein: CASRLRGRGEAFF. Written as DNA, the CDR3 is TGTGCCAGCCGACTTAGGGGGCGCGGTGAAGCTTTCTTT.

The CDR3 nucleotides read TGTGCCAGCAGTTCCCTGGGCGTGCAGGCGAACACTGAAGCTTTCTTT. Translation: CASSSLGVQANTEAFF. This chain joins TRBV27 and TRBJ1-1; unclear D gene. V gave up 4 bases and J gave up 1 base, with 16 bases separating them. Germline V gene data show CDR1 as MNHEY and CDR2 as SMNVEV (reference sequence). This CDR3 has 16 amino acids.

This chain connects TRBV7-6 to TRBJ2-7; 8 bases agree with TRBD1. CDR1 is SGHVS and CDR2 is FNYEAQ in the germline V gene. There are 14 residues in the CDR3. V shed 4 bases and J 3 bases; nucleotides not matched to a gene: 5. The CDR3 DNA reads TGTGCCAGCAGCTCGACAGGGGCAGTCTACGAGCAGTACTTC. It codes for CASSSTGAVYEQYF.

The rearrangement uses TRBV19 and TRBJ2-5; maybe TRBD1 (6 bases). Trimming left V 6 bases short and J 2 bases short, with 13 bases between. Germline V lookup: CDR1 LNHDA, CDR2 SQIVND (reference sequence). The CDR3 is 14 amino acids. In DNA, the CDR3 is TGTGCCAGTAGCCCTCAACAGGGTCAAGAGACCCAGTACTTC. Protein: CASSPQQGQETQYF.

The chain employs TRBV18 and TRBJ2-1, with 8 bases identical to TRBD1. Germline CDR1 is KGHSH and CDR2 is LQKENI. CDR3 length equals 18 residues. The V segment lost 4 bases and the J segment 1 base; nucleotides outside the gene matches: 12. The CDR3 coding sequence is TGTGCCAGCTCACTATACAGGGGGGAAATTGGGTCCTACAATGAGCAGTTCTTC. This gives the protein CASSLYRGEIGSYNEQFF.

This chain links TRBV6-5 with TRBJ1-4; D ambiguous. V was cut by 2 bases and J by 7 bases, with 14 bases left in between. CDR3 length: 15 amino acids. Germline loops: CDR1 MNHEY, CDR2 SVGAGI. The CDR3 DNA is TGTGCCAGCAGTTACCTCTTAGCTCCCAGTGAAAAACTGTTTTTT. Its protein product is CASSYLLAPSEKLFF.

This chain links TRBV4-2 with TRBJ2-5; 9 bases map to TRBD2. This CDR3 has 17 amino acids. Germline assignment: CDR1 LGHNA and CDR2 YNFKEQ. V shed 1 base, J shed 3 bases, and the junction held 9 bases outside the gene matches. The CDR3 sequence: CASSQVKGLAGKETQYF. Written as DNA, the CDR3 is TGTGCCAGCAGCCAAGTAAAAGGCCTAGCGGGGAAAGAGACCCAGTACTTC.

Only a few counts were recorded for this clone. The chain has TRBV3-1 (or the pseudogene TRBV3-2) and TRBJ2-2, with 8 bases matching TRBD1. With 6 bases clipped from V and 4 bases from J, the junction kept 4 bases outside the gene matches. The CDR3 is 14 amino acids. CDR1 is LGHDT, CDR2 YNNKEL, per germline (reference sequence). CDR3 sequence (DNA): TGTGCCAGCAGGGAGCAGGGGGCCACCGGGGAGCTGTTTTTT. It encodes CASREQGATGELFF.

This chain links TRBV2 with TRBJ1-1, with TRBD1 matching 9 bases. The CDR3 has 15 amino acids. J lost 4 bases, V lost 5 bases, and 8 bases had no gene match. Germline V CDR1 and CDR2: SNHLY, FYNNEI. The DNA of the CDR3 is TGTGCCAGCAGTCCACAGGGGGCTTATCGCACTGAAGCTTTCTTT. Amino acids: CASSPQGAYRTEAFF.

V usage is TRBV19 and J usage is TRBJ1-5; maybe TRBD1 (5 bases). Germline V gives CDR1 LNHDA, CDR2 SQIVND (reference sequence). Trimming removed 3 bases at V and 2 bases at J, with 20 bases between. The CDR3 consists of 18 residues. This CDR3 reads CASSIYPVIKGGNQPQHF. In nucleotides, the CDR3 is TGTGCCAGTAGTATTTATCCAGTCATCAAAGGGGGCAATCAGCCCCAGCATTTT.

This chain joins TRBV28 and TRBJ2-3; 7 nucleotides line up with TRBD1. There are 12 residues in the CDR3. V was pared by 5 bases and J by 8 bases, with 4 bases of the junction left unmatched. CDR1 is MDHEN and CDR2 is SYDVKM in the germline V gene. The CDR3: CASSTGVLTQYF. The CDR3 DNA reads TGTGCCAGCAGTACAGGGGTCCTTACGCAGTATTTT. The full variable domain, completed using reference TRBV28 and TRBJ2-3, is DVKVTQSSRYLVKRTGEKVFLECVQDMDHENMFWYRQDPGLGLRLIYFSYDVKMKEKGDIPEGYSVSREKKERFSLILESASTNQTSMYLCASSTGVLTQYFGPGTRLTVL.